The 18 T cell receptor beta chains below all came from one sample that was sequenced in a study of OX40 agonist ivuxolimab in advanced cancers. Assay: immunoSEQ multiplex PCR; the TCRdb copy retains only in-frame clones and omits some. The sample carries 35,000 to 55,000 clones, approximately 80% recorded once. This specimen was CD4+ or CD8+ T cells sorted from blood, taken in a trial of the OX40 agonist ivuxolimab. The receptors stem from an adult with an advanced solid tumor such as melanoma, head and neck, liver or kidney cancer.

This chain uses TRBV5-1 with TRBJ2-2, with 9 nucleotides matching TRBD2. V trimming: 6 bases; J trimming: 1 base; junction bases outside the gene matches: 1. CDR1 SGHRS and CDR2 YFSETQ come from the germline V gene. The CDR3 consists of 14 residues. CDR3 DNA: TGCGCCAGCATGACTAGCGGGAACACCGGGGAGCTGTTTTTT. Protein product: CASMTSGNTGELFF.

The rearrangement links TRBV5-6 to TRBJ1-1; D uncertain. V lost 0 bases and J lost 1, with 7 bases in between. Germline V gene lookup returns CDR1 SGHDT and CDR2 YYEEEE. This CDR3 has 14 amino acids. The CDR3 protein is CASSLARANTEAFF. The CDR3 DNA follows: TGTGCCAGCAGCTTGGCAAGGGCGAACACTGAAGCTTTCTTT.

This CDR3 reads CASSPIGTRTEAFF. The CDR3 coding sequence is TGCGCCAGCAGCCCTATCGGCACGAGGACTGAAGCTTTCTTT. J is TRBJ1-1 and V is TRBV5-1; D gene uncertain. There are 14 residues in the CDR3. Per germline, CDR1 SGHRS and CDR2 YFSETQ. Trimming stripped 4 bases from V and 5 bases from J, with 15 bases between.

The gene calls are TRBV28 and TRBJ2-7; D unresolved. Trimming left V 4 bases short and J 9 bases short, with 13 bases between. The CDR3 runs to 12 residues. CDR1 and CDR2 (germline): MDHEN, SYDVKM. This chain's CDR3 is CASSSPGLGQYF. The CDR3 DNA is TGTGCCAGCAGTTCTCCCGGGCTAGGGCAGTACTTC. The full variable domain, in which reference TRBV28 and TRBJ2-7 provide the parts outside the CDR3, is DVKVTQSSRYLVKRTGEKVFLECVQDMDHENMFWYRQDPGLGLRLIYFSYDVKMKEKGDIPEGYSVSREKKERFSLILESASTNQTSMYLCASSSPGLGQYFGPGTRLTVT.

This clone was found once. The V call is TRBV5-6, the J call TRBJ2-4; D might be TRBD1 (6 bases). This CDR3 contains 14 residues. CDR1 is SGHDT and CDR2 is YYEEEE in the germline V gene. With 4 bases removed from V and 1 base from J, the gap between germline ends came to 9 bases. The DNA of the CDR3 is TGTGCCAGCAGCGCAGGGGCGGCCAAAAACATTCAGTACTTC. Residues: CASSAGAAKNIQYF.

This chain links TRBV2 with TRBJ1-2, with 7 bases lining up with TRBD1. This CDR3 is built from 14 residues. Germline V gene data show CDR1 as SNHLY and CDR2 as FYNNEI. The junction had 13 bases not matched to a gene; V was cut back by 7 bases and J by 8 bases. The DNA of the CDR3 is TGTGCCAGCACCCGGGACAGCCCGACGGGAGGCTACACCTTC. This gives the protein CASTRDSPTGGYTF.

This chain joins TRBV19 and TRBJ2-1; 9 bases align to TRBD2. Trimming removed 3 bases from V and 5 bases from J; junction bases left unmatched: 5. CDR3 size: 15 residues. Germline-derived CDR1 and CDR2 are LNHDA and SQIVND (reference sequence). Here the CDR3 reads CASSISGRIDNEQFF. The CDR3 DNA follows: TGTGCCAGTAGTATTAGCGGGAGAATAGACAATGAGCAGTTCTTC.

This clone was observed a single time. The CDR3: CASSLSGWTEAFF. The CDR3 coding sequence is TGTGCCAGCAGCTTATCTGGTTGGACTGAAGCTTTCTTT. This chain uses TRBV7-9 with TRBJ1-1; D is unresolved. Germline V gives CDR1 SEHNR, CDR2 FQNEAQ (reference sequence). The CDR3 extends over 13 amino acids. V shed 2 bases and J shed 5 bases, with 9 bases lying between them.

J is TRBJ2-2 and V is TRBV15; 9 bases agree with TRBD2. This CDR3 is 17 amino acids long. With 5 bases clipped from V and 5 bases from J, the junction kept 12 bases outside the gene matches. Germline V CDR1 and CDR2: LNHNV, YYDKDF (reference sequence). The CDR3 DNA reads TGTGCCACCAGCGAACCTTTACTAGCGGGCATTACCGGGGAGCTGTTTTTT. Protein sequence: CATSEPLLAGITGELFF.

V gene TRBV18 combines with J gene TRBJ2-7; D assignment may be TRBD1 or TRBD2 (5 bases each). CDR3 size: 15 residues. Trimming removed 3 bases at V and 6 bases at J, with 18 bases between. From germline, CDR1 is KGHSH and CDR2 LQKENI. In DNA form, the CDR3 reads TGTGCCAGCTCACCCTACACGGGGACCCCCAGCGAGCAGTACTTC. Encoded protein: CASSPYTGTPSEQYF.

This clone was counted only a few times. This rearrangement joins TRBV19 to TRBJ1-5; no definite D call. CDR1 is LNHDA and CDR2 is SQIVND in the germline V gene (reference sequence). V was cut by 7 bases and J by 4 bases, with 20 bases left in between. This CDR3 is 16 amino acids long. CDR3 sequence: CASTPRGGLTNQPQHF. DNA for the CDR3: TGTGCCAGTACCCCCCGGGGTGGGCTTACTAATCAGCCCCAGCATTTT. Based on the CDR3 plus reference TRBV19 and TRBJ1-5, the full variable domain is DGGITQSPKYLFRKEGQNVTLSCEQNLNHDAMYWYRQDPGQGLRLIYYSQIVNDFQKGDIAEGYSVSREKKESFPLTVTSAQKNPTAFYLCASTPRGGLTNQPQHFGDGTRLSIL.

The chain couples TRBV18 to TRBJ2-2; tentatively, D is TRBD2 (6 bases). V lost 2 bases, J lost 4 bases, and 14 bases lay in between. The V gene's germline CDR1 is KGHSH and CDR2 LQKENI. The CDR3 covers 16 residues. The CDR3 sequence: CASSPNGGRSTGELFF. The CDR3 bases are TGTGCCAGCTCACCAAACGGGGGACGAAGCACCGGGGAGCTGTTTTTT.

This chain connects TRBV28 to TRBJ1-2; D possibly corresponds to TRBD1 (6 bases). Trimming took off 2 bases at V and 8 bases at J, with 15 bases between the two ends. CDR3 length: 14 residues. Germline CDR1 reads MDHEN; CDR2 reads SYDVKM. DNA for the CDR3: TGTGCCAGCAGTTTAGAGGGGGGCGTACAGGGCTACACCTTC. This sequence encodes CASSLEGGVQGYTF.

This clone was found a few times. DNA of the CDR3: TGTGCCAGCAGCTTAGGGGCAGGGGGAGCGGGAAACACCATATATTTT. Amino acid sequence: CASSLGAGGAGNTIYF. This chain uses TRBV11-2 with TRBJ1-3, with 7 bases that match TRBD1. Germline V lookup: CDR1 SGHAT, CDR2 FQNNGV. This CDR3 has 16 amino acids. V shed 1 base and J 4 bases; nucleotides not matched to a gene: 7.

The sample holds a few counts of this clone. This chain joins TRBV4-3 and TRBJ2-1; D is possibly TRBD1 (6 bases). This CDR3 spans 15 amino acids. Per germline, CDR1 LGHNA and CDR2 YSLEER. V lost 5 bases and J 8 bases, leaving 19 bases between the germline ends. CDR3 region: CASSISGAARDEQFF. The DNA of the CDR3 is TGCGCCAGCAGCATATCAGGGGCAGCGAGAGATGAGCAGTTCTTC.

V and J are TRBV7-7 and TRBJ2-6; maybe TRBD2 (5 bases). Germline V gene lookup returns CDR1 SSHAT and CDR2 FNYEAQ (reference sequence). This CDR3 comprises 14 residues. The V end lost 5 bases, the J end lost 3 bases, and 8 bases lay between the germline ends. CDR3 protein: CASSPAGGANVLTF. The CDR3 coding sequence is TGTGCCAGCAGCCCGGCGGGTGGGGCCAACGTCCTGACTTTC. Complete variable domain (other parts from reference TRBV7-7 and TRBJ2-6): GAGVSQSPRYKVTKRGQDVTLRCDPISSHATLYWYQQALGQGPEFLTYFNYEAQPDKSGLPSDRFSAERPEGSISTLTIQRTEQRDSAMYRCASSPAGGANVLTFGAGSRLTVL.

The V call is TRBV6-5, the J call TRBJ1-5; D unresolved. The CDR3 has 11 residues. The V end lost 6 bases, the J end lost 10 bases, and 10 bases lay between the germline ends. Germline CDR1 MNHEY, CDR2 SVGAGI. The DNA of the CDR3 is TGTGCCAGCAGGGAGGGCCTTCCCCAGCATTTT. This sequence encodes CASREGLPQHF.

This rearrangement joins TRBV9 to TRBJ2-1; D is unresolved. V lost 0 bases to trimming and J lost 1 base, with 11 bases between them. This CDR3 contains 16 residues. In germline, CDR1 is SGDLS, CDR2 YYNGEE. This CDR3 reads CASSVEALVSYNEQFF. CDR3 coding DNA: TGTGCCAGCAGCGTAGAAGCGTTAGTGTCCTACAATGAGCAGTTCTTC.